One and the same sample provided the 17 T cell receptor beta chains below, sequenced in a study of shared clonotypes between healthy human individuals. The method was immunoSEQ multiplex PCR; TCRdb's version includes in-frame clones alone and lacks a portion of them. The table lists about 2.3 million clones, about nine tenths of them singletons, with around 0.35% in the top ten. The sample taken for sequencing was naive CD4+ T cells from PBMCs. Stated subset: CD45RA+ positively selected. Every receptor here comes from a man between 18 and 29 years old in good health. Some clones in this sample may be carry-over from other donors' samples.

The DNA of the CDR3 is TGTGCCAGCAGTGAAATGTTCCCAGGAGGTTACTTC. As protein: CASSEMFPGGYF. The chain carries TRBV2 and TRBJ2-7, with a possible D match to TRBD2 (5 bases). Trimming left V 2 bases short and J 13 bases short, with 15 bases between. The CDR3 covers 12 residues. Germline V gives CDR1 SNHLY, CDR2 FYNNEI.

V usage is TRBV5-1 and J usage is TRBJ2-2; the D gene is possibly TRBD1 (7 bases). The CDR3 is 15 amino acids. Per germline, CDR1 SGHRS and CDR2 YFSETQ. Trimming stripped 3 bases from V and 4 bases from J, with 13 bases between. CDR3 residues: CASSSGDSLTGELFF. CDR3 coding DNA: TGCGCCAGCAGCTCGGGGGACAGCCTCACCGGGGAGCTGTTTTTT.

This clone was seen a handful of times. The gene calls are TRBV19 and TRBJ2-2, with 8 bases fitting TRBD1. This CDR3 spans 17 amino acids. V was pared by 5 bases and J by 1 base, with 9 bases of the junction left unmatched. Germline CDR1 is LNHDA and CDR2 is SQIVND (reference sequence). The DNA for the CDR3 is TGTGCCAGTAGTTGGCCCCTGACAGGGGTGAACACCGGGGAGCTGTTTTTT. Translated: CASSWPLTGVNTGELFF.

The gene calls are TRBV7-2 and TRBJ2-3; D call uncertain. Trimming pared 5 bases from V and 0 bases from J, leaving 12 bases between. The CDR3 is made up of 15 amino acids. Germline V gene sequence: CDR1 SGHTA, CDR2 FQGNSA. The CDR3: CASSGWATSTDTQYF. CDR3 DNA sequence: TGTGCCAGCAGCGGATGGGCGACTAGCACAGATACGCAGTATTTT.

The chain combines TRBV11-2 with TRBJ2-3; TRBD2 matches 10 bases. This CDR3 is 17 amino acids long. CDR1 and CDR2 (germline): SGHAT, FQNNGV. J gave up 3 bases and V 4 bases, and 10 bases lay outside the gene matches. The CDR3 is CASSSPGSGRLTDTQYF. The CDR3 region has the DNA TGTGCCAGCAGCTCCCCGGGTAGCGGGAGGTTAACAGATACGCAGTATTTT.

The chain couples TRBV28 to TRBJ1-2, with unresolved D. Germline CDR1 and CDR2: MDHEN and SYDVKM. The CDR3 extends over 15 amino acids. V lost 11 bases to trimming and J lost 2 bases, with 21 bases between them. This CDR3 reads CACERGGGLNYGYTF. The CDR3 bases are TGTGCCTGCGAACGGGGAGGCGGCTTGAACTATGGCTACACCTTC.

The CDR3 coding sequence is TGTGCCAGCAGTGAAGTCCGCGTAGGGGGAGCTTTCTTT. Protein product: CASSEVRVGGAFF. The rearrangement joins TRBV6-1 to TRBJ1-1, with D perhaps matching TRBD1 (6 bases). There are 13 residues in the CDR3. The germline V gene encodes CDR1 MNHNS and CDR2 SASEGT. V lost 1 base to trimming and J lost 10 bases, with 13 bases between them.

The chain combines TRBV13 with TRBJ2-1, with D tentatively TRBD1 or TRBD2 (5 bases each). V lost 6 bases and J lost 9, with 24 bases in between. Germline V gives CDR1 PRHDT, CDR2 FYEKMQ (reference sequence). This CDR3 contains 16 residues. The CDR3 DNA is TGTGCCAGCAGGGACGCTGGCGCTGGGGGTATGGGTGAGCAGTTCTTC. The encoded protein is CASRDAGAGGMGEQFF.

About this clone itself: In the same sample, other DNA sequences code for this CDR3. The CDR3 here is CSARKGETQYF. CDR3 DNA: TGCAGTGCTAGGAAGGGAGAGACCCAGTACTTC. The gene calls are TRBV20-1 and TRBJ2-5; D unclear. Trimming removed 3 bases from V and 4 bases from J, with 6 bases in between. Germline V gene sequence: CDR1 DFQATT, CDR2 SNEGSKA (reference sequence). The CDR3 covers 11 residues.

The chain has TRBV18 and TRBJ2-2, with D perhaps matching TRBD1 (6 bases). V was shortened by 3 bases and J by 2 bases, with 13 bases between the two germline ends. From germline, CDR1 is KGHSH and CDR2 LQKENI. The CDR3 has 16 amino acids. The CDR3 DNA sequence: TGTGCCAGCTCACCGTTGGGGGCAGGAAACACCGGGGAGCTGTTTTTT. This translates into CASSPLGAGNTGELFF. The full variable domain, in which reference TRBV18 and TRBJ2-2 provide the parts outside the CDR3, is NAGVMQNPRHLVRRRGQEARLRCSPMKGHSHVYWYRQLPEEGLKFMVYLQKENIIDESGMPKERFSAEFPKEGPSILRIQQVVRGDSAAYFCASSPLGAGNTGELFFGEGSRLTVL.

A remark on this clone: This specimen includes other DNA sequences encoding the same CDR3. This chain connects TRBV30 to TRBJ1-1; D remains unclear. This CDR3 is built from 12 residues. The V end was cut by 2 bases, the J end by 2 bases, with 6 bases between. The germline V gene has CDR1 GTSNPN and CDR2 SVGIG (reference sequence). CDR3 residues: CAWSFTNTEAFF. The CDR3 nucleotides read TGTGCCTGGAGTTTCACCAACACTGAAGCTTTCTTT. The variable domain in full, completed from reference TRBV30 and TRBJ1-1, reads SQTIHQWPATLVQPVGSPLSLECTVEGTSNPNLYWYRQAAGRGLQLLFYSVGIGQISSEVPQNLSASRPQDRQFILSSKKLLLSDSGFYLCAWSFTNTEAFFGQGTRLTVV.

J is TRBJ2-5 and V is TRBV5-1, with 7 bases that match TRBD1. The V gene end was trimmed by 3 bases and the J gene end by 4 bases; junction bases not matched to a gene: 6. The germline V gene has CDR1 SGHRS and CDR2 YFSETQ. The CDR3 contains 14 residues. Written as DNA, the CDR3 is TGCGCCAGCAGCTCGACAGGGATTAGAGAGACCCAGTACTTC. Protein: CASSSTGIRETQYF.

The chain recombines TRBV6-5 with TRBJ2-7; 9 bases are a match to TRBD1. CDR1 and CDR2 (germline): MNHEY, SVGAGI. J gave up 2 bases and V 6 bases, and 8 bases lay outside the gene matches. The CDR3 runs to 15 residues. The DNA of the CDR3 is TGTGCCAGCAGCTCCCCGACAGGGGGAACCTACGAGCAGTACTTC. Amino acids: CASSSPTGGTYEQYF.

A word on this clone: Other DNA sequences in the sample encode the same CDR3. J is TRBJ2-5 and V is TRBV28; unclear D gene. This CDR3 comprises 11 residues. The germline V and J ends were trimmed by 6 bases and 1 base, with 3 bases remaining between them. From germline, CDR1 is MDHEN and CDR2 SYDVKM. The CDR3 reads CASSIQETQYF. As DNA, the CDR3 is TGTGCCAGCAGCATCCAAGAGACCCAGTACTTC.

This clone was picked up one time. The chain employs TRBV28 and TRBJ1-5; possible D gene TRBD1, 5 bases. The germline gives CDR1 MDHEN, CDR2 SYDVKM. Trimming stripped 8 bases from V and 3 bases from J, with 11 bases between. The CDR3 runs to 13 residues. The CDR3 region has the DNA TGTGCCAGCGGGGGACGGAACAATCAGCCCCAGCATTTT. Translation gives CASGGRNNQPQHF.

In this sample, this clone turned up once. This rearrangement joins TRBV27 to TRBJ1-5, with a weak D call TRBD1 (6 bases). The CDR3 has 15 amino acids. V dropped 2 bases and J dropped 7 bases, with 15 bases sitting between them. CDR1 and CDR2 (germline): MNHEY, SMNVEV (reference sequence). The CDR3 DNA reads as TGTGCCAGCAGTTTAGCGACGGGGGGCGAACAGCCCCAGCATTTT. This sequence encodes CASSLATGGEQPQHF.

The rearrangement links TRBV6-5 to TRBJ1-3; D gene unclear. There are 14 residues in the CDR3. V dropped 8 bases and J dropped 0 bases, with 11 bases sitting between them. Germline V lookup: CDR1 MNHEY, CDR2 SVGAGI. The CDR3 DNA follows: TGTGCCAGCCATCGAGGAGCCTCTGGAAACACCATATATTTT. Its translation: CASHRGASGNTIYF.